This TCR beta chain was captured by sequencing in a study of blood T cell repertoires in COVID-19. Looking at the study overall: The United States, Italy and Spain were the sources of the acute and convalescent COVID-19 samples. The cDNA or gDNA used as material had been derived from T cells, B-cell-depleted T cells, or PBMCs.

Per the authors' pipeline: Reference gene primer amplification gave nucleated cell count estimates. Assay used: immunoSEQ multiplex PCR; TCRdb lists only in-frame clones, some missing. Clone size and V and J calls were adopted from that table, with D and trimming inferred from the DNA. The sample records more than 150,000 clones, 85% to 90% being singletons. With 4 bases clipped from V and 5 bases from J, the junction kept 4 bases outside the gene matches. Germline V CDR1 and CDR2: LNHDA, SQIVND (reference sequence). This CDR3 contains 16 residues. The receptor comes from a man in his 70s with active or convalescent COVID-19. The specimen sequenced was peripheral blood. The chain uses TRBV19 and TRBJ2-3, with 15 bases identical to TRBD2. CDR3 protein: CASSRTSGGAKDTQYF. The DNA for the CDR3 is TGTGCCAGTAGTAGGACTAGCGGGGGGGCAAAAGATACGCAGTATTTT.